The rows below give T cell receptor beta chains drawn from one sample of a study of T cell repertoires in breast cancer. In TCRdb, the emulsion pairing reads were re-called with MiXCR into one record per CDR3 protein. The repertoire holds about 40,000 distinct CDR3 sequences, about 41% seen once, with around three fifths in the top ten. The sample taken for sequencing was CD8+ T cells. These receptors were obtained from a pool of human donors with breast cancer or a healthy control (not recorded which). The CDR3 runs from the conserved cysteine through the conserved F or W. The order of the fields is V gene, D gene, clone size, J gene, CDR3 protein, CDR3 DNA. The D gene is left open where the match is weak. The size entry is marked missing in some rows and otherwise reads once, few, many or a size class.

>TRBV2|-|few|TRBJ2-5
CASRTGVQETQYF
TGTGCCAGCAGGACCGGGGTCCAAGAGACCCAGTACTTC
>TRBV6-6|-|-|TRBJ2-1
CASTWGFNFGWDSVEQFF
TGTGCCAGCACCTGGGGGTTCAACTTTGGGTGGGACTCCGTTGAGCAGTTCTTC
>TRBV24-1|TRBD2|-|TRBJ2-1
CATSDTTSGGYNEQFF
TGTGCCACCAGTGATACAACTAGCGGGGGATACAATGAGCAGTTCTTC
>TRBV20-1|-|-|TRBJ2-4
CSARDYRGAENIQYF
TGCAGTGCTAGAGATTATCGGGGGGCGGAAAACATTCAGTACTTC
>TRBV10-3|-|-|TRBJ1-6
CAIRAGAPNSPLHF
TGTGCCATCAGGGCAGGGGCGCCGAATTCACCCCTCCACTTT
>TRBV11-2|-|-|TRBJ2-1
CASSLLVGETYNEQFF
TGTGCCAGCAGCTTATTGGTGGGAGAGACCTACAATGAGCAGTTCTTC
>TRBV27|-|few|TRBJ1-2
CASRTIGANYGYTF
TGTGCCAGCAGAACTATCGGAGCTAACTATGGCTACACCTTC
>TRBV12-3/TRBV12-4|TRBD1|-|TRBJ2-1
CASSFIQGSYNEQFF
TGTGCCAGCAGTTTTATACAGGGGTCCTACAATGAGCAGTTCTTC
>TRBV12-3/TRBV12-4|TRBD2|few|TRBJ2-1
CASSPLAGVGGSYNEQFF
TGTGCCAGCAGTCCACTAGCGGGAGTAGGGGGCTCCTACAATGAGCAGTTCTTC
>TRBV10-3|-|few|TRBJ1-1
CAISDNREAFF
TGTGCCATCAGTGATAACCGGGAAGCTTTCTTT
>TRBV9|-|-|TRBJ1-1
CASSVAMNTEAFF
TGTGCCAGCAGCGTGGCGATGAACACCGAAGCTTTCTTT
>TRBV3-1|TRBD2|few|TRBJ2-3
CASSPGRADTQYF
TGTGCCAGCAGCCCGGGGAGGGCAGATACGCAGTATTTT
>TRBV6-1|-|many|TRBJ2-7
CASSVEGSGAYEQYF
TGTGCCAGCAGCGTCGAGGGGAGCGGCGCCTACGAGCAGTACTTC
>TRBV15|-|-|TRBJ1-4
CATSTGSTNKKLFF
TGTGCCACCAGCACCGGATCAACTAATAAAAAACTGTTTTTT
>TRBV24-1|TRBD2|few|TRBJ2-1
CATSDQRAGGYNEQFF
TGTGCCACCAGTGATCAACGAGCGGGGGGCTACAATGAGCAGTTCTTC
>TRBV6-5|-|few|TRBJ1-3
CASSYRRRGTALPSSGNTIYF
TGTGCCAGCAGTTACCGTCGAAGGGGGACCGCATTACCTTCCTCTGGAAACACCATATATTTT
>TRBV4-2|-|few|TRBJ1-5
CASSQVIRDQPQHF
TGTGCCAGCAGCCAAGTGATTAGGGATCAGCCCCAGCATTTT
>TRBV7-2|-|few|TRBJ1-5
CASSLEWRGPQHF
TGTGCCAGCAGCTTAGAATGGAGGGGTCCCCAGCATTTT
>TRBV6-1|-|-|TRBJ1-1
CASGYRSYTEAFF
TGTGCCAGCGGATACCGGAGCTACACTGAAGCTTTCTTT
>TRBV7-9|-|-|TRBJ2-1
CAKGNLYNEQFF
TGTGCCAAAGGAAACTTATACAATGAGCAGTTCTTC
>TRBV18|-|-|TRBJ1-2
CASSPQGRSYGYTF
TGTGCCAGCTCACCTCAAGGACGGAGCTATGGCTACACCTTC
>TRBV3-1|TRBD2|-|TRBJ2-5
CASSPMSGGQETQYF
TGTGCCAGCAGCCCCATGTCGGGGGGCCAAGAGACCCAGTACTTC
>TRBV7-3|-|few|TRBJ2-1
CASASSSYNEQFF
TGTGCCAGCGCTAGTTCCTCCTACAATGAGCAGTTCTTC
>TRBV27|-|many|TRBJ1-1
CASSLMPMSNTEAFF
TGTGCCAGCAGTCTTATGCCGATGTCGAACACTGAAGCTTTCTTT
>TRBV6-5|TRBD1|few|TRBJ2-7
CASSYEVGGQGYF
TGTGCCAGCAGTTACGAAGTCGGGGGACAGGGTTACTTC
>TRBV6-4|TRBD2|-|TRBJ2-1
CASSAKAGGPVNEQLF
TGTGCCAGCAGTGCGAAAGCGGGAGGGCCAGTAAATGAGCAGCTCTTC
>TRBV24-1|TRBD1|-|TRBJ2-1
CATGRTGTSYNEQFF
TGTGCCACCGGAAGGACAGGGACCTCCTACAATGAGCAGTTCTTC
>TRBV29-1|-|-|TRBJ2-3
CSVGSVGGTDTQYF
TGCAGCGTTGGTTCAGTTGGGGGCACAGATACGCAGTATTTT
>TRBV12-3/TRBV12-4|-|-|TRBJ1-1
CASGPSGRRDTEAFF
TGTGCCAGCGGGCCCAGCGGCAGGAGGGACACTGAAGCTTTCTTT
>TRBV24-1|TRBD1|few|TRBJ2-1
CATIIDRAHEQFF
TGTGCCACTATAATCGACAGGGCCCATGAGCAGTTCTTC
>TRBV6-5|-|once|TRBJ1-1
CASSYEVFQNTGAFF
TGTGCCAGCAGTTATGAAGTCTTCCAGAACACTGGAGCTTTCTTT
>TRBV20-1|-|-|TRBJ2-1
CSARGLGSSYNEQFF
TGCAGTGCTAGAGGACTGGGAAGCTCCTACAATGAGCAGTTCTTC
>TRBV29-1|-|once|TRBJ2-5
CSVESRDYGETQYF
TGCAGCGTTGAAAGCAGGGATTACGGAGAGACCCAGTACTTC
>TRBV20-1|-|-|TRBJ1-1
CSARPDGNTEAFF
TGCAGTGCTCGCCCGGACGGGAACACTGAAGCTTTCTTT
>TRBV12-3/TRBV12-4|TRBD1|few|TRBJ1-1
CASSYGTGIEAFF
TGTGCCAGCAGTTATGGGACAGGCATTGAAGCTTTCTTT
>TRBV7-7|TRBD1|once|TRBJ2-5
CASSTRQGPQYF
TGTGCCAGCAGCACTCGACAGGGTCCCCAGTACTTC
>TRBV19|-|-|TRBJ1-2
CASSSRNYGYTF
TGTGCCAGTAGTTCCAGAAACTATGGCTACACCTTC